This entry concerns a single T cell receptor (beta chain). The authors' processing: Using reference gene primer amplification, nucleated cell counts were estimated. Generated by immunoSEQ multiplex PCR, the TCRdb table keeps only in-frame clones and is missing some. V and J calls and clone size are given by that table; D and trimming were obtained from the DNA. In the table there are over 200,000 clones, roughly 85% of which are singletons. The ends lost 5 bases at V and 4 bases at J; junction bases unmatched: 5. The CDR3 extends over 15 amino acids. Germline CDR1 and CDR2: MNHEY and SVGAGI. The record originates from a study of blood T cell repertoires in COVID-19. Whole-study context: Researchers got acute and convalescent COVID-19 samples from the United States, Italy and Spain. T cells, B-cell-depleted T cells, or PBMCs supplied cDNA or gDNA.

This chain uses TRBV6-5 with TRBJ2-3, with 11 bases matching TRBD2. The receptor's source is a woman in her 40s with active or convalescent COVID-19. Source material: peripheral blood. This CDR3 reads CASSQRLAGSDTQYF. CDR3 coding DNA: TGTGCCAGCAGTCAGCGACTAGCGGGGTCAGATACGCAGTATTTT.